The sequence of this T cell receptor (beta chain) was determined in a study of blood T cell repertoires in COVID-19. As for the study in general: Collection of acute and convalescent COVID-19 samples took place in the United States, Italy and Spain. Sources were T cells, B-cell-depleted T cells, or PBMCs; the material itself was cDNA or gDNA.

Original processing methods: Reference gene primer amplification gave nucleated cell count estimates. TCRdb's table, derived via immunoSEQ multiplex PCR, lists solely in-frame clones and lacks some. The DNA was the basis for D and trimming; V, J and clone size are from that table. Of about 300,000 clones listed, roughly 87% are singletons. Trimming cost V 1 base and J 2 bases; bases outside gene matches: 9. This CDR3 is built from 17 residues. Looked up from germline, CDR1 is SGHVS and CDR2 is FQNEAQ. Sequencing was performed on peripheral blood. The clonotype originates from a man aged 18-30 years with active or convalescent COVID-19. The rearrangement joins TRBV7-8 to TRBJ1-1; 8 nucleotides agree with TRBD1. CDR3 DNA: TGTGCCAGCAGCTTAGGGGGACAGGCCCCCATTAACACTGAAGCTTTCTTT. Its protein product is CASSLGGQAPINTEAFF.